This TCR beta chain was sequenced for a study of regulatory and conventional T cells in RAG deficiency. This clone was found once. The antigen is undetermined. The protocol was immunoSEQ multiplex PCR, while the TCRdb copy is restricted to in-frame clones and leaves out a portion. The profile shows just over 30,000 clones, 96% of them singletons. V lost 0 bases to trimming and J lost 3 bases; unmatched junction nucleotides: 20. CDR3 length: 21 amino acids. Germline CDR1 is MGHRA and CDR2 is YSYEKL. Overall study findings and caveats: Shannon entropy fell and Simpson indices rose in RAG-deficient patients. Patient subsets had shorter CDR3s; Omenn Treg-Tconv overlap exceeded 75%. Omenn syndrome and CID/AS patients had approximately 100-fold fewer unique Treg TCR beta sequences, versus approximately 10-fold elsewhere.

Conventional CD4+ T cells were sorted from blood as CD25-low CD127-high cells. A further study also used this sample, focusing on regulatory T cells. That report adds: The PCR used 52 TRBV and 13 TRBJ primers.

The rearrangement uses TRBV4-1 and TRBJ2-7; 10 bases align to TRBD1. This TCR was recovered from a human donor in good health. Sequencing was performed on CD25- CD4+ T cells sorted from blood. CDR3 amino acids: CASSQEQTTGGYLPGYYEQYF. CDR3 DNA: TGCGCCAGCAGCCAAGAGCAAACGACAGGGGGCTATTTGCCCGGCTACTACGAGCAGTACTTC.